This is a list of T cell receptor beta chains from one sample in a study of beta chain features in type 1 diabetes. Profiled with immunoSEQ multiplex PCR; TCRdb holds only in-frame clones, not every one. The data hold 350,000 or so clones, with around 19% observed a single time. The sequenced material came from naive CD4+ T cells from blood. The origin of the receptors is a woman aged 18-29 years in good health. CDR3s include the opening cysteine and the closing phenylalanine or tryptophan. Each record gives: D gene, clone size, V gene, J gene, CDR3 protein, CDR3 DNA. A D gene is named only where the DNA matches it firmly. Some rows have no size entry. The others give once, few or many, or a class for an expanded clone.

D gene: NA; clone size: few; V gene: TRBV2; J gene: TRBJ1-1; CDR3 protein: CASTGRWTEAFF; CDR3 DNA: TGTGCCAGCACCGGGAGGTGGACTGAAGCTTTCTTT
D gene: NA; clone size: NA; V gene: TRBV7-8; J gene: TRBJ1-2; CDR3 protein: CASSLGAYGYTF; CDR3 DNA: TGTGCCAGCAGCTTAGGAGCTTATGGCTACACCTTC
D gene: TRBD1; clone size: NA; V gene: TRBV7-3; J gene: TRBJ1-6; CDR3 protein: CASSLYGTGGSPLHF; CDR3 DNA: TGTGCCAGCAGCTTATACGGGACAGGTGGTTCACCCCTCCACTTT
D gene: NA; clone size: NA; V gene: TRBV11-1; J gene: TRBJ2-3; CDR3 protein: CASSLVLRIDTQYF; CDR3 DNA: TGTGCCAGCAGCTTAGTATTGCGGATAGATACGCAGTATTTT
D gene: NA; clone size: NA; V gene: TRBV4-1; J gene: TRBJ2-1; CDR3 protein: CASSQDVRDSYNEQFF; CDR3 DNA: TGCGCCAGCAGCCAAGATGTCCGGGACTCCTACAATGAGCAGTTCTTC
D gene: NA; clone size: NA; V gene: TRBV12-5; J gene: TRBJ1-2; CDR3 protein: CASGPGLSYYGYTF; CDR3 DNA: TGTGCTAGTGGGCCAGGGCTTTCCTACTATGGCTACACCTTC
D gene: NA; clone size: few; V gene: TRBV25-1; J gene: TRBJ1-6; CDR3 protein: CATGGDVNSPLHF; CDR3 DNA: TGTGCCACGGGAGGAGACGTTAATTCACCCCTCCACTTT
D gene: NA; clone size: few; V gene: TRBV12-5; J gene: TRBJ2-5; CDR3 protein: CASGPNGDTQETQYF; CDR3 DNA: TGTGCTAGTGGGCCGAACGGGGACACCCAAGAGACCCAGTACTTC
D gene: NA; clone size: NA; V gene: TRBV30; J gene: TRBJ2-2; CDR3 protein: CASGNTGELFF; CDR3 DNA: TGTGCCTCCGGGAACACCGGGGAGCTGTTTTTT
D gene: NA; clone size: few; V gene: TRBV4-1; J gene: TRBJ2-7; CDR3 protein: CASSQGVAGKRFSYEQYF; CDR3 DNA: TGCGCCAGCAGCCAAGGGGTGGCAGGGAAACGATTTTCCTACGAGCAGTACTTC
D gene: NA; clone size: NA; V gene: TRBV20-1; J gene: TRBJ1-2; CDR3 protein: CRGGRDSGYTF; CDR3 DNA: TGCAGGGGTGGAAGGGACTCTGGCTACACCTTC
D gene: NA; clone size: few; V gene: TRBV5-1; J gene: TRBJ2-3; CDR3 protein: CASSPDLEDTQYF; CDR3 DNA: TGCGCCAGCAGCCCTGATTTGGAGGATACGCAGTATTTT
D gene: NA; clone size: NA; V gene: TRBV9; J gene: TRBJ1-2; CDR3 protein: CASSPNPGQITYTF; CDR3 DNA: TGTGCCAGCAGCCCAAACCCGGGTCAGATCACTTACACCTTC
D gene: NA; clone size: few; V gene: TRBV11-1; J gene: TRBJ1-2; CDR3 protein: CASSSQGWNYGYTF; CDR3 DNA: TGTGCCAGCAGCTCACAGGGTTGGAACTATGGCTACACCTTC
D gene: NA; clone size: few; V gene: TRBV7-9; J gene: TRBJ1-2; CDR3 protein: CASSPNPGILDYGYTF; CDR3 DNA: TGTGCCAGCAGCCCCAATCCGGGGATACTCGACTATGGCTACACCTTC
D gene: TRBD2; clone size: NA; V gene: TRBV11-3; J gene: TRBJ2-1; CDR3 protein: CASSLDRGLADYKDEQFF; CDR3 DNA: TGTGCCAGCAGCTTAGATCGCGGACTAGCGGACTACAAGGATGAGCAGTTCTTC
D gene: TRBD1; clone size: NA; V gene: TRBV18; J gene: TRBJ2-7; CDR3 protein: CASSLPGTETSYEQYF; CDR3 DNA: TGTGCCAGCTCACTACCCGGGACAGAGACATCCTACGAGCAGTACTTC
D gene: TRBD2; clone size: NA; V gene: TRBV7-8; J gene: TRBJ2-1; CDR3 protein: CASSVARTSSYNEQFF; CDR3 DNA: TGTGCCAGCAGCGTAGCCCGGACTAGTTCTTACAATGAGCAGTTCTTC
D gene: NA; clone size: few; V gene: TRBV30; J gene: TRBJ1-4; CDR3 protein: CACARRATNEKLFF; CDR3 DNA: TGTGCCTGTGCCAGGAGGGCAACTAATGAAAAACTGTTTTTT
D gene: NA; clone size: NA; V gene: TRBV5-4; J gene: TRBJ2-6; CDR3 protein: CASSLNAGISGANVLTF; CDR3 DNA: TGTGCCAGCAGCTTGAACGCGGGGATCTCTGGGGCCAACGTCCTGACTTTC
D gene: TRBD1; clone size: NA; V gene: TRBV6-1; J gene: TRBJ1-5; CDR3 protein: CASSVRDRGFQPQHF; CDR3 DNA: TGTGCCAGCAGTGTCCGGGACAGGGGGTTCCAGCCCCAGCATTTT
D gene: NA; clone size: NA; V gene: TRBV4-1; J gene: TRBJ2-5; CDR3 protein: CASSQGGAQYF; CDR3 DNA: TGCGCCAGCAGCCAAGGTGGAGCCCAGTACTTC
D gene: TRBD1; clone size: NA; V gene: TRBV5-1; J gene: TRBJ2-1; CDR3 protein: CASEGTGTYNEQFF; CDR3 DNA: TGCGCCAGCGAGGGGACAGGAACATACAATGAGCAGTTCTTC
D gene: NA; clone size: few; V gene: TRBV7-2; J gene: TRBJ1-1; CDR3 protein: CASSLGSGMNTEAFF; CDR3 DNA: TGTGCCAGCAGCCTTGGTTCCGGGATGAACACTGAAGCTTTCTTT
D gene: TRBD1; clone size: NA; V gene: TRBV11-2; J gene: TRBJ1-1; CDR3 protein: CASSSDRDTEAFF; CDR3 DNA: TGTGCCAGCAGCTCCGACAGGGACACTGAAGCTTTCTTT
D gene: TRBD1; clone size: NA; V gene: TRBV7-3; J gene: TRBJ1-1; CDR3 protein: CASSLQGMNTEAFF; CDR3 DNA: TGTGCCAGCAGTTTACAGGGGATGAACACTGAAGCTTTCTTT
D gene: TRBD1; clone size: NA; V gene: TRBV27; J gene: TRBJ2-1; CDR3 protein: CASSLPGQHYNEQFF; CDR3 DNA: TGTGCCAGCAGTTTACCGGGACAGCACTACAATGAGCAGTTCTTC
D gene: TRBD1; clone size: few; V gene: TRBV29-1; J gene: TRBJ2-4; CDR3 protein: CSVRTGPGIQYF; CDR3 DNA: TGCAGCGTCCGGACAGGCCCAGGCATTCAGTACTTC
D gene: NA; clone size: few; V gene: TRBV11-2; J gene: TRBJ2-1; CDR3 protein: CASNERHAPYNEQFF; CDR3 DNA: TGTGCCAGCAACGAAAGACACGCTCCCTACAATGAGCAGTTCTTC
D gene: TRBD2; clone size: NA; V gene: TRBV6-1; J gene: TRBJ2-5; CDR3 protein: CASSERASGRRETQYF; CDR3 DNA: TGTGCCAGCAGTGAAAGGGCCAGCGGGAGGAGAGAGACCCAGTACTTC
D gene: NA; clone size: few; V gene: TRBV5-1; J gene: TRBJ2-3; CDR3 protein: CASSLVGAPADTQYF; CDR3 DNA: TGCGCCAGCAGCTTGGTGGGAGCCCCCGCAGATACGCAGTATTTT
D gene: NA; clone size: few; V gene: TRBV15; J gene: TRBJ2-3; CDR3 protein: CATSRALTGTTDTQYF; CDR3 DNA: TGTGCCACCAGCAGAGCCTTGACAGGAACTACAGATACGCAGTATTTT
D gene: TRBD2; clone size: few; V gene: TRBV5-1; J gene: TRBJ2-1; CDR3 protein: CASSFFGGRAHNEQFF; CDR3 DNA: TGCGCCAGCAGCTTCTTCGGCGGGAGGGCCCACAATGAGCAGTTCTTC
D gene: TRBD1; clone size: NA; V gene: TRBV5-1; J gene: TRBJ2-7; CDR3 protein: CASSLGTGVYEQYF; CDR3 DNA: TGCGCCAGCAGCTTGGGGACAGGGGTCTACGAGCAGTACTTC
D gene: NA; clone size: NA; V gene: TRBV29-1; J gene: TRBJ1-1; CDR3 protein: CSVEVSVNTEAFF; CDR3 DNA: TGCAGCGTTGAGGTGTCGGTGAACACTGAAGCTTTCTTT
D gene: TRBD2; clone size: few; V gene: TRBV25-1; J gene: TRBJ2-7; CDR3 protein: CATSPAGSGIYEQYF; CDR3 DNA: TGTGCCACCTCCCCCGCCGGTAGCGGGATCTACGAGCAGTACTTC
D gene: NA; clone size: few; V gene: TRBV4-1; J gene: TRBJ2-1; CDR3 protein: CASSQHREGEQFF; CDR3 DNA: TGCGCCAGCAGCCAACACAGGGAGGGTGAGCAGTTCTTC
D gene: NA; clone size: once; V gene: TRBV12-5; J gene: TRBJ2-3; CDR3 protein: CASGSPTVPGDTQYF; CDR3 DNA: TGTGCTAGTGGAAGCCCCACAGTCCCAGGCGATACGCAGTATTTT
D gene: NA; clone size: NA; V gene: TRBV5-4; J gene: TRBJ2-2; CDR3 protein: CASRLGTTNTGELFF; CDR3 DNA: TGTGCCAGCAGATTGGGGACAACGAACACCGGGGAGCTGTTTTTT
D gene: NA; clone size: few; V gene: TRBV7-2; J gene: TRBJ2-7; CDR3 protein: CASSPDWRGLPYEQYF; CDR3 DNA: TGTGCCAGCAGCCCTGACTGGCGGGGTCTACCCTACGAGCAGTACTTC
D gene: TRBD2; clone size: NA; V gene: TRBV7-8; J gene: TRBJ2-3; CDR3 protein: CASTRGGGGTDTQYF; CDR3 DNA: TGTGCCAGCACCCGGGGTGGGGGAGGGACAGATACGCAGTATTTT
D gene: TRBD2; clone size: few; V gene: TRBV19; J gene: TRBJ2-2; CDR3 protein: CASSSGRSTGELFF; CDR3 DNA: TGTGCCAGTAGTAGCGGGAGGAGCACCGGGGAGCTGTTTTTT
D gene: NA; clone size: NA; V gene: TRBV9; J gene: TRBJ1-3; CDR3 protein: CASSVGTGSLSGNTIYF; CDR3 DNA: TGTGCCAGCAGCGTAGGAACAGGTTCCCTCTCTGGAAACACCATATATTTT
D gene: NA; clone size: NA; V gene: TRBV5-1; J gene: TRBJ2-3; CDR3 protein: CASSDGPGGGDTDTQYF; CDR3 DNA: TGCGCCAGCAGCGACGGCCCTGGAGGAGGGGATACAGATACGCAGTATTTT
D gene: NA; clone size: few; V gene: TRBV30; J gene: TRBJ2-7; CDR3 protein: CAWSVLWEQYF; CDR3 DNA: TGTGCCTGGAGTGTACTATGGGAGCAGTACTTC
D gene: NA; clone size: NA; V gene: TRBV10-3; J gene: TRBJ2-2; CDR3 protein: CAISESRGTGELFF; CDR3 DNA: TGTGCCATCAGTGAGTCGCGGGGCACCGGGGAGCTGTTTTTT
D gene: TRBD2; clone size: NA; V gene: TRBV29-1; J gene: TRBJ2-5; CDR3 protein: CSGQTSGRETQYF; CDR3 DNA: TGCAGCGGCCAGACTAGCGGGAGAGAGACCCAGTACTTC
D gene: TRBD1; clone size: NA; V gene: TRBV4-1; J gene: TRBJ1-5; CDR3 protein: CASSQGLRGRIQPQHF; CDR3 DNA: TGCGCCAGCAGCCAAGGTCTAAGGGGGCGAATTCAGCCCCAGCATTTT
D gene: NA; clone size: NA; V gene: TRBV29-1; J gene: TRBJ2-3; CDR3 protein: CSVEAGPSTDTQYF; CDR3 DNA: TGCAGCGTTGAAGCAGGTCCTAGCACAGATACGCAGTATTTT
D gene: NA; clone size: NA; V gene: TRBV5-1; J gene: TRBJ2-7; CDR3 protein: CASSLDPGVSSYEQYF; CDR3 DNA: TGCGCCAGCAGCTTGGATCCGGGGGTGAGCTCCTACGAGCAGTACTTC
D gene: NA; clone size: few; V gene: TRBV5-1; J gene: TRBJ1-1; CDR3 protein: CASSLTQVNTEAFF; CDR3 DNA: TGCGCCAGCAGCTTGACACAGGTAAACACTGAAGCTTTCTTT
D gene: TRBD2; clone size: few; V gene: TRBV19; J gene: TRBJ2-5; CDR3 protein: CASSSRDYQETQYF; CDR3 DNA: TGTGCCAGTAGTAGCCGGGACTATCAAGAGACCCAGTACTTC
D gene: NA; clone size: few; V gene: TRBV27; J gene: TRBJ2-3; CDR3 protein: CASSSGLLKTRELSQYF; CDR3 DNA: TGTGCCAGCAGTTCTGGTCTACTAAAAACTAGGGAGCTGTCGCAGTATTTT
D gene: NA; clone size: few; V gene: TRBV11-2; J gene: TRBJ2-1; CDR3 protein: CASSPGSREQFF; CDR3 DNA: TGTGCCAGCAGCCCCGGCAGCAGGGAGCAGTTCTTC